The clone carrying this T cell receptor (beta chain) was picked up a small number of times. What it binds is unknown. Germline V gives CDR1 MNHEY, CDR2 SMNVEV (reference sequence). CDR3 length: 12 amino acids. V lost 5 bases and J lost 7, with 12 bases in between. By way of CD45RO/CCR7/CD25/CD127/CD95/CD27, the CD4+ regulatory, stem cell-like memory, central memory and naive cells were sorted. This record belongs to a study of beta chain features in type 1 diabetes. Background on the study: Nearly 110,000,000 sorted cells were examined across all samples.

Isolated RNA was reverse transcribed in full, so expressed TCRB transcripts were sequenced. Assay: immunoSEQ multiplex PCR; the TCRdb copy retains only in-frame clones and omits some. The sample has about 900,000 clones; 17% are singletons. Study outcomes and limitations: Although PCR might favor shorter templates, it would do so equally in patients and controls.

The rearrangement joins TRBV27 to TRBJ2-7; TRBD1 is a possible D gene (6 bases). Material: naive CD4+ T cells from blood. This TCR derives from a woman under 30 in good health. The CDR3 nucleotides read TGTGCCAGCAGTACAGGGTGGGGAGAGCAGTACTTC. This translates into CASSTGWGEQYF.